The 3 T cell receptor beta chains below come from one sample, sequenced in a study of T-cell memory formation after mild COVID-19. One entry per CDR3 protein results from TCRdb running MiXCR on the 5' RACE reads. The sample lists roughly 350,000 distinct CDR3 sequences; approximately 13% were seen once. The sample was PBMCs or a T cell subset sorted from them (not recorded which). These receptors all come from a man between 18 and 29 years old who had mild COVID-19 (a few samples of this study predate the infection). Cell type and time point are not known.

This clonotype has ten or more counts. The chain has TRBV28 and TRBJ2-7; D call uncertain. The CDR3 covers 13 residues. The V end lost 3 bases, the J end lost 2 bases, and 8 bases lay between the germline ends. From germline, CDR1 is MDHEN and CDR2 SYDVKM. The CDR3 sequence is CASSFGLTYEQYV. The CDR3 DNA is TGTGCCAGCAGTTTTGGGCTTACCTACGAGCAGTACGTC.

The chain recombines TRBV3-1 with TRBJ2-2; 9 bases fit TRBD1. After removal of 4 bases from V and 5 bases from J, the junction contained 5 bases not matched to a gene. The CDR3 is 15 amino acids. Germline CDR1 is LGHDT and CDR2 is YNNKEL (reference sequence). CDR3 sequence (DNA): TGTGCCAGCAGCCTGGGGGACAGGGCGACCGGGGAGCTGTTTTTT. This translates into CASSLGDRATGELFF. Full variable domain (rest looked up from reference TRBV3-1 and TRBJ2-2): DTAVSQTPKYLVTQMGNDKSIKCEQNLGHDTMYWYKQDSKKFLKIMFSYNNKELIINETVPNRFSPKSPDKAHLNLHINSLELGDSAVYFCASSLGDRATGELFFGEGSRLTVL.

This clonotype has a handful of counts. CDR3: CASKSGGPYEQYV. CDR3 DNA: TGTGCCAGCAAGTCGGGGGGACCCTACGAGCAGTACGTC. The V and J genes are TRBV28 and TRBJ2-7, with 7 bases fitting TRBD2. V gave up 7 bases and J gave up 2 bases; unmatched junction bases: 5. The germline V gene has CDR1 MDHEN and CDR2 SYDVKM. The CDR3 is 13 residues long.